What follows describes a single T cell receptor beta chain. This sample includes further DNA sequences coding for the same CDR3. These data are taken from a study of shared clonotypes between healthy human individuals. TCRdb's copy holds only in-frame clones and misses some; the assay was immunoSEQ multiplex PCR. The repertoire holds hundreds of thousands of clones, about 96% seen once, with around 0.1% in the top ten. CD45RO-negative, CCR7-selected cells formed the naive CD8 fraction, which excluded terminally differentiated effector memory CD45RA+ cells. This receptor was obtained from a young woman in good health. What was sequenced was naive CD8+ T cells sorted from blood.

CDR3 nucleotides: TGTGCCAGCTCTCCAGACAGCACAGATACGCAGTATTTT. Amino acid sequence: CASSPDSTDTQYF. The rearrangement joins TRBV18 to TRBJ2-3; D gene uncertain. This CDR3 comprises 13 residues. The V gene's germline CDR1 is KGHSH and CDR2 LQKENI. Trimming removed 6 bases at V and 0 bases at J, with 7 bases between.